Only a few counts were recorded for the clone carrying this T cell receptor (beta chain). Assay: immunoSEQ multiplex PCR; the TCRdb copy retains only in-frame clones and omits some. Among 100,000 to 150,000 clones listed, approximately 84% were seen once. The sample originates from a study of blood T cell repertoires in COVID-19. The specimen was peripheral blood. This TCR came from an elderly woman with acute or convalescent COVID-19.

The CDR3 DNA sequence: TGTGCCTGGAGAATAGGAGGGGCGAGCAATCAGCCCCAGCATTTT. This sequence encodes CAWRIGGASNQPQHF. V is TRBV30 and J is TRBJ1-5, with D perhaps TRBD1 (5 bases). The CDR3 has 15 amino acids. Trimming took 3 bases from V and 1 from J, leaving 13 bases between them. Per germline, CDR1 GTSNPN and CDR2 SVGIG (reference sequence).